This passage covers 19 T cell receptor beta chains from one sample sequenced in a study of blood T cells in healthy people across ages. A second PCR, run for about 7 to 11 cycles, used a sample-barcoded 5' primer plus a J-beta primer mix. TCRdb re-called the 5' RACE reads through MiXCR, storing one row per CDR3 protein. The sample lists 1.5 million to 2 million distinct CDR3 sequences, 35% to 50% occurring once. Sequenced material: blood. The source of these receptors is a human donor in good health.

This clonotype has a handful of counts. CDR3 protein: CASSLGIHTEAFF. The CDR3 DNA is TGTGCCAGCAGCTTAGGAATCCACACTGAAGCTTTCTTT. The chain has TRBV7-9 and TRBJ1-1, with D unclear. CDR1 is SEHNR, CDR2 FQNEAQ, per germline (reference sequence). CDR3 size: 13 residues. Trimming stripped 1 base from V and 3 bases from J, with 6 bases between.

This CDR3 reads CASRFALGIETQYF. CDR3 coding DNA: TGTGCCAGCAGGTTTGCGTTAGGGATAGAGACCCAGTACTTC. The gene calls are TRBV12-3 or TRBV12-4 and TRBJ2-5, with D uncertain. This CDR3 contains 14 residues. Deletions cut 6 bases from V and 4 bases from J, with 15 bases between.

The CDR3 coding sequence is TGTGCCAGCAGCGACCATGAAGGTTTTGGCTACACCTTC. Its translation: CASSDHEGFGYTF. V gene TRBV6-2 or TRBV6-3 combines with J gene TRBJ1-2, with D hard to call. This CDR3 contains 13 residues. V was trimmed by 6 bases and J by 7 bases, leaving 15 bases between them. CDR1 MNHEY and CDR2 SVGEGT come from the germline V gene.

The CDR3 protein is CASSARTTLAKNIQYF. In nucleotides, the CDR3 is TGTGCCAGCAGCGCAAGGACAACCTTAGCCAAAAACATTCAGTACTTC. This rearrangement joins TRBV7-2 to TRBJ2-4; a weak D match, TRBD1 (5 bases). Looked up from germline, CDR1 is SGHTA and CDR2 is FQGNSA. The CDR3 totals 16 residues. Trimming cost V 5 bases and J 0 bases, with 14 bases left between them.

The chain uses TRBV5-1 and TRBJ2-3; 12 bases align to TRBD2. Germline V gene sequence: CDR1 SGHRS, CDR2 YFSETQ. This CDR3 spans 18 amino acids. V shed 4 bases and J 3 bases; nucleotides not matched to a gene: 12. CDR3 region: CASSRPSGGAKGTDTQYF. In DNA, the CDR3 is TGCGCCAGCAGCCGACCTAGCGGGGGGGCCAAAGGTACAGATACGCAGTATTTT.

In its sample, this clonotype was seen a few times. This chain uses TRBV7-2 with TRBJ2-1, with D maybe TRBD1 (5 bases). The CDR3 runs to 13 residues. Germline-derived CDR1 and CDR2 are SGHTA and FQGNSA. V lost 5 bases and J lost 9, with 14 bases in between. The CDR3 region is CASSAGYLREQFF. CDR3 nucleotide sequence: TGTGCCAGCAGCGCAGGGTACCTCCGTGAGCAGTTCTTC.

This clonotype was seen once. Its ends do not fully match the called genes, so a read error is possible. V is TRBV15 and J is TRBJ2-3, with 8 bases fitting TRBD2. This CDR3 is built from 14 residues. Per the germline V gene, CDR1 is LNHNV and CDR2 is YYDKDF (reference sequence). CDR3 nucleotides: TGTGCCGCCAGCATTGCGGGGGGAGCGGATACGCAGTATTTT. This sequence encodes CAASIAGGADTQYF.

J is TRBJ2-7 and V is TRBV7-8; D is possibly TRBD1 (6 bases). Between the trimmed V and J ends, which lost 1 base and 0 bases, there was a span of 13 bases. Germline CDR1 reads SGHVS; CDR2 reads FQNEAQ. The CDR3 is 16 amino acids. CDR3 nucleotides: TGTGCCAGCAGCTTAGGGGACACCAGGAACTCCTACGAGCAGTACTTC. Translation: CASSLGDTRNSYEQYF.

V and J are TRBV20-1 and TRBJ1-2, with 8 nucleotides matching TRBD1. Unmatched junction bases numbered 11, after V lost 6 bases and J lost 5 bases. This CDR3 is 14 amino acids long. Germline V gene data show CDR1 as DFQATT and CDR2 as SNEGSKA (reference sequence). The CDR3 reads CSAETGVGLYGYTF. For the CDR3, the DNA is TGCAGTGCAGAGACAGGGGTGGGGCTTTATGGCTACACCTTC.

This sequence joins TRBV6-2 or TRBV6-3 and TRBJ1-2; D ambiguous. V was pared by 2 bases and J by 4 bases, with 8 bases between. From germline, CDR1 is MNHEY and CDR2 SVGEGT. There are 13 residues in the CDR3. The CDR3 DNA reads TGTGCCAGCAGTTACGACCCGGGCTATGGCTACACCTTC. This codes for CASSYDPGYGYTF.

V usage is TRBV7-9 and J usage is TRBJ2-3; TRBD2 matches 10 bases. This CDR3 contains 16 residues. The germline gives CDR1 SEHNR, CDR2 FQNEAQ (reference sequence). Trimming removed 4 bases from V and 6 bases from J; junction bases left unmatched: 10. DNA for the CDR3: TGTGCCAGCAGCTCCACATGGATTAGCGGGGGGGATACGCAGTATTTT. Its translation: CASSSTWISGGDTQYF. The variable domain in full, with the rest retrieved from reference TRBV7-9 and TRBJ2-3, is DTGVSQNPRHKITKRGQNVTFRCDPISEHNRLYWYRQTLGQGPEFLTYFQNEAQLEKSRLLSDRFSAERPKGSFSTLEIQRTEQGDSAMYLCASSSTWISGGDTQYFGPGTRLTVL.

The CDR3 DNA is TGTGCCACCAGCAGAGATTGGGCTCAGCCCCAGCATTTT. Its translation: CATSRDWAQPQHF. The chain carries TRBV15 and TRBJ1-5; the D is unclear. The V end was cut by 0 bases, the J end by 6 bases, with 6 bases between. CDR3 length: 13 residues. Looked up from germline, CDR1 is LNHNV and CDR2 is YYDKDF (reference sequence).

This clonotype was detected a few times. Given a much more abundant clone one base away, this may be a read error. The V gene is TRBV12-3 or TRBV12-4, the J gene TRBJ1-4; no clear D gene. The germline V and J ends were trimmed by 4 bases and 3 bases, with 6 bases remaining between them. This CDR3 region has 13 residues. CDR3 nucleotides: TGTGCCAGCAGTTGGGCAGCTAATGAAAAACTGTTTTTT. Translating gives CASSWAANEKLFF.

The J gene is TRBJ2-7, the V gene TRBV2; D is possibly TRBD2 (6 bases). The CDR3 has 17 residues. CDR1 is SNHLY, CDR2 FYNNEI, per germline. The ends were cut back, 3 bases at V and 3 bases at J, with 21 bases in the middle. CDR3 loop: CASSEVGGGITDYEQYF. As DNA, the CDR3 is TGTGCCAGCAGTGAGGTAGGAGGAGGGATAACCGACTACGAGCAGTACTTC.

This clonotype has more than one count but fewer than ten. Here the CDR3 DNA reads TGCGCCAGCAGCCAGGGGACTGTCTCAGAAAAACTGTTTTTT. Amino acids: CASSQGTVSEKLFF. The chain carries TRBV4-3 and TRBJ1-4; weak D call: TRBD1 (5 bases). With 3 bases removed from V and 8 bases from J, the gap between germline ends came to 13 bases. The length of the CDR3 is 14 residues. The germline CDR1 and CDR2 sequences are LGHNA and YSLEER.

The chain is built from TRBV4-3 and TRBJ1-4; possibly TRBD1 for D (5 bases). Germline V lookup: CDR1 LGHNA, CDR2 YSLEER. Between the trimmed V and J ends, which lost 2 bases and 8 bases, there was a span of 15 bases. The CDR3 covers 15 residues. The CDR3 sequence is CASSQPAGAPEKLFF. CDR3 DNA sequence: TGCGCCAGCAGCCAACCAGCCGGGGCCCCGGAAAAACTGTTTTTT.

The chain links TRBV7-2 to TRBJ2-7; D is ambiguous. Trimming stripped 2 bases from V and 3 bases from J, with 20 bases between. The CDR3 length is 17 residues. Germline V gene sequence: CDR1 SGHTA, CDR2 FQGNSA. For the CDR3, the DNA is TGTGCCAGCAGCTTATACCCCGGGTCAGGAGATAGCTACGAGCAGTACTTC. Its protein product is CASSLYPGSGDSYEQYF.

This clonotype was counted only a few times. This rearrangement joins TRBV7-8 to TRBJ1-2, with TRBD1 as a possible D gene (6 bases). Germline V CDR1 and CDR2: SGHVS, FQNEAQ. The CDR3 loop spans 15 amino acids. Trimming took off 2 bases at V and 4 bases at J, with 14 bases between the two ends. The CDR3 coding sequence is TGTGCCAGCAGCTTAAGGGGGGGCAGGGGCTATGGCTACACCTTC. This codes for CASSLRGGRGYGYTF. The complete variable domain, with remaining parts taken from reference TRBV7-8 and TRBJ1-2, reads GAGVSQSPRYKVAKRGQDVALRCDPISGHVSLFWYQQALGQGPEFLTYFQNEAQLDKSGLPSDRFFAERPEGSVSTLKIQRTQQEDSAVYLCASSLRGGRGYGYTFGSGTRLTVV.

The V gene is TRBV18, the J gene TRBJ2-4, with no clear D. With 3 bases removed from V and 5 bases from J, the gap between germline ends came to 11 bases. CDR3 size: 14 residues. Germline lookup yields CDR1 KGHSH and CDR2 LQKENI. CDR3 coding DNA: TGTGCCAGCTCACCGATTTCAGGTGAAAACATTCAGTACTTC. Translated, it gives CASSPISGENIQYF.